The rows below give T cell receptor beta chains drawn from one sample of a study of blood T cell repertoires in COVID-19. Repertoires were generated with immunoSEQ multiplex PCR, while TCRdb's copy carries only in-frame clones and drops some. Found here are 150,000 to 200,000 clones, 80% to 90% of them singletons; the top ten hold approximately 8%. Source material: peripheral blood. Source of these receptors: a man aged 60 to 75 with acute or convalescent COVID-19. CDR3s include the opening cysteine and the closing phenylalanine or tryptophan. D genes are given only for firm matches. Clone sizes are given selectively: once, few, many, or a class where the clone is expanded.

NA	TRBV19	NA	TRBJ2-1	CASSIGPSSYNEQFF	TGTGCCAGTAGTATCGGCCCTAGCTCCTACAATGAGCAGTTCTTC
NA	TRBV7-2	NA	TRBJ1-5	CASSLVDNQPQHF	TGTGCCAGCAGCTTAGTAGACAATCAGCCCCAGCATTTT
NA	TRBV18	NA	TRBJ1-2	CASSPGQPYGYTF	TGTGCCAGCTCACCGGGGCAGCCTTATGGCTACACCTTC
NA	TRBV6-5	NA	TRBJ2-7	CASSYHNRESYEQYF	TGTGCCAGCAGTTACCACAATAGGGAGTCCTACGAGCAGTACTTC
NA	TRBV28	NA	TRBJ1-6	CASRGGPAGSPLHF	TGTGCCAGCAGGGGAGGGCCGGCTGGTTCACCCCTCCACTTT
NA	TRBV27	NA	TRBJ1-2	CASRTRGGDGYTF	TGTGCCAGCAGGACTAGGGGAGGTGATGGCTACACCTTC
NA	TRBV7-2	NA	TRBJ1-5	CASSPRGGYSNQPQHF	TGTGCCAGCAGCCCCCGTGGGGGGTACAGCAATCAGCCCCAGCATTTT
TRBD1	TRBV5-1	NA	TRBJ1-2	CASTVGQASNYGYTF	TGCGCCAGCACCGTGGGACAGGCTTCTAACTATGGCTACACCTTC
TRBD1	TRBV3-1/TRBV3-2	NA	TRBJ2-3	CASSPWTGFTDTQYF	TGTGCCAGCAGCCCATGGACAGGATTCACAGATACGCAGTATTTT
NA	TRBV28	NA	TRBJ1-2	CASSLYRNYGYTF	TGTGCCAGCAGTTTATACAGGAACTATGGCTACACCTTC
TRBD1	TRBV4-1	NA	TRBJ1-2	CASSLIRGLVKGYTF	TGCGCCAGCAGCCTAATCAGGGGGCTCGTTAAAGGCTACACCTTC
TRBD1	TRBV29-1	NA	TRBJ2-3	CSSTGQGGTDTQYF	TGCAGTTCTACCGGACAGGGCGGCACAGATACGCAGTATTTT
TRBD2	TRBV9	NA	TRBJ2-2	CASSDLAGWTGELFF	TGTGCCAGCAGCGATCTAGCGGGATGGACCGGGGAGCTGTTTTTT
NA	TRBV11-2	NA	TRBJ1-1	CASSLGIRRTRVMNTEAFF	TGTGCCAGCAGCTTAGGTATCAGGCGCACCAGGGTGATGAACACTGAAGCTTTCTTT
TRBD1	TRBV9	many	TRBJ2-7	CASSEGQGWNYEQYF	TGTGCCAGCAGCGAGGGACAGGGTTGGAACTACGAGCAGTACTTC
NA	TRBV9	NA	TRBJ1-5	CASSVGAGPNQPQHF	TGTGCCAGCAGCGTAGGAGCAGGGCCTAATCAGCCCCAGCATTTT
TRBD1	TRBV9	NA	TRBJ1-4	CASSGKTGAREKLFF	TGTGCCAGCAGCGGGAAGACAGGGGCACGTGAAAAACTGTTTTTT
NA	TRBV5-1	NA	TRBJ1-3	CATSLDPAGNTIYF	TGCGCCACCTCCTTAGACCCAGCGGGAAACACCATATATTTT
TRBD2	TRBV5-1	once	TRBJ2-1	CASAGLAGGGYNEQFF	TGCGCCAGCGCGGGACTAGCGGGAGGAGGTTACAATGAGCAGTTCTTC
NA	TRBV11-2	NA	TRBJ1-1	CASSHPRQGGANTEAFF	TGTGCCAGCAGCCACCCAAGGCAGGGAGGGGCGAACACTGAAGCTTTCTTT
NA	TRBV4-1	NA	TRBJ1-3	CASSQRDRLSGNTIYF	TGCGCCAGCAGCCAAAGAGACCGACTCTCTGGAAACACCATATATTTT
TRBD1	TRBV27	NA	TRBJ1-1	CASSQGQGYTEAFF	TGTGCCAGCAGTCAAGGACAGGGATACACTGAAGCTTTCTTT
TRBD2	TRBV5-4	NA	TRBJ2-2	CASSVSGRPRGELFF	TGTGCCAGCAGCGTTAGCGGGAGGCCTCGCGGGGAGCTGTTTTTT
TRBD2	TRBV7-3	NA	TRBJ2-3	CASSLETSGIHTQYF	TGTGCCAGCAGCTTAGAAACTAGCGGGATCCATACGCAGTATTTT
NA	TRBV12-3/TRBV12-4	NA	TRBJ1-1	CASTWTAYTEAFF	TGTGCCAGCACCTGGACAGCATACACTGAAGCTTTCTTT
TRBD1	TRBV6-2/TRBV6-3	NA	TRBJ1-1	CASSKSVGQGGTEAFF	TGTGCCAGCAGCAAATCCGTCGGACAGGGCGGGACTGAAGCTTTCTTT
NA	TRBV3-1/TRBV3-2	NA	TRBJ1-2	CASSPPVNSGYTF	TGTGCCAGCAGCCCCCCGGTGAATTCTGGCTACACCTTC
TRBD2	TRBV6-1	NA	TRBJ2-7	CASSEALRGLRGEQYF	TGTGCCAGCAGTGAAGCCCTCCGGGGCCTGCGGGGGGAGCAGTACTTC
NA	TRBV7-9	NA	TRBJ1-4	CASSLAVGLGQEKLFF	TGTGCCAGCAGCTTAGCGGTCGGACTCGGGCAAGAAAAACTGTTTTTT
NA	TRBV2	NA	TRBJ2-1	CASRRTDGYNEQFF	TGTGCCAGCAGGAGGACTGACGGGTACAATGAGCAGTTCTTC
NA	TRBV28	NA	TRBJ1-5	CASSPRYSGGNQPQHF	TGTGCCAGCAGCCCAAGGTATTCGGGAGGGAATCAGCCCCAGCATTTT
NA	TRBV5-4	once	TRBJ2-5	CASSFAAIGETQYF	TGTGCCAGCAGCTTTGCAGCCATCGGGGAGACCCAGTACTTC
NA	TRBV3-1/TRBV3-2	NA	TRBJ1-4	CASSQDRGPEGEKLFF	TGTGCCAGCAGCCAAGATCGTGGGCCCGAAGGAGAAAAACTGTTTTTT
NA	TRBV18	NA	TRBJ1-2	CASSPAQDLYGYTF	TGTGCCAGCTCACCGGCACAGGATCTCTATGGCTACACCTTC
NA	TRBV5-4	NA	TRBJ1-1	CASSLPGSRNTEAFF	TGTGCCAGCAGCTTACCCGGGAGTAGGAACACTGAAGCTTTCTTT
NA	TRBV28	NA	TRBJ1-2	CASGGMETLRGGYTF	TGTGCCAGCGGGGGGATGGAGACCCTGAGAGGGGGCTACACCTTC
NA	TRBV5-6	NA	TRBJ2-5	CASSLRGGSETQYF	TGTGCCAGCAGCTTGAGGGGGGGGTCGGAGACCCAGTACTTC
NA	TRBV9	NA	TRBJ2-3	CASSPGSGIPTDTQYF	TGTGCCAGCAGCCCGGGGAGCGGAATTCCCACAGATACGCAGTATTTT
NA	TRBV11-2	NA	TRBJ2-1	CASSLRQGFRVEQFF	TGTGCCAGCAGCTTGCGCCAGGGGTTCCGCGTTGAGCAGTTCTTC
NA	TRBV2	once	TRBJ2-7	CASSFSSYEQYF	TGTGCCAGCAGTTTTAGCTCCTACGAGCAGTACTTC
NA	TRBV18	NA	TRBJ1-2	CASSPGADHGYTF	TGTGCCAGCTCACCAGGGGCTGATCACGGCTACACCTTC
NA	TRBV5-1	NA	TRBJ2-1	CASSLATSYNEQFF	TGCGCCAGCAGCTTGGCTACCTCTTACAATGAGCAGTTCTTC
NA	TRBV5-1	NA	TRBJ2-5	CASRHGTEQETQYF	TGCGCCAGCCGCCACGGGACTGAACAAGAGACCCAGTACTTC
NA	TRBV19	NA	TRBJ1-5	CASSPRAGFNQPQHF	TGTGCCAGTAGCCCCAGGGCAGGATTCAATCAGCCCCAGCATTTT
TRBD1	TRBV29-1	NA	TRBJ2-7	CSVDRGPIEQYF	TGCAGCGTGGACAGGGGGCCGATCGAGCAGTACTTC
NA	TRBV5-4	NA	TRBJ2-2	CASSPRDSSGTGELFF	TGTGCCAGCAGCCCCAGGGACTCCTCGGGGACCGGGGAGCTGTTTTTT
TRBD1	TRBV9	NA	TRBJ2-4	CASSGRGLWGIAAKNIQYF	TGTGCCAGCAGCGGTAGGGGGCTGTGGGGCATAGCGGCCAAAAACATTCAGTACTTC